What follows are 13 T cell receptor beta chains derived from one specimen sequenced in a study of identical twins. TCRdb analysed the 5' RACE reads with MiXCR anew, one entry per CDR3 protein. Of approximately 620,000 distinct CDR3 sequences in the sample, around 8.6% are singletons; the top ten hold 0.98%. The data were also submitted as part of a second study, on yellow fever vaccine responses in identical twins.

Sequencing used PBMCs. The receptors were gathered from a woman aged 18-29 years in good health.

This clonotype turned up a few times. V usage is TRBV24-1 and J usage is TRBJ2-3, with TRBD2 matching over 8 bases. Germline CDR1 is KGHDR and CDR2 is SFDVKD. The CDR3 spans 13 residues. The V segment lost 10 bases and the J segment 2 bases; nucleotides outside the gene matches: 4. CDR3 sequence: CATLADTTDTQYF. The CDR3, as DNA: TGTGCCACACTAGCGGACACCACAGATACGCAGTATTTT.

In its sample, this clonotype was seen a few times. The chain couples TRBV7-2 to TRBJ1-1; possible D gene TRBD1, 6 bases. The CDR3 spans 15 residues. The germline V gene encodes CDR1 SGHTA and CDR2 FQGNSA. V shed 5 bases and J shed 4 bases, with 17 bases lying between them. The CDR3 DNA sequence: TGTGCCAGCAGCGGACGACAGGCGGCCGGCACTGAAGCTTTCTTT. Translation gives CASSGRQAAGTEAFF.

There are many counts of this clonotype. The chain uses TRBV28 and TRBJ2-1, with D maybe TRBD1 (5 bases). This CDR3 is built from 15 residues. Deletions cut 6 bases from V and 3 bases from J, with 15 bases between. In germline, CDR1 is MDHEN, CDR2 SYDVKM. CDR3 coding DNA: TGTGCCAGCAGCTTACAGGAAGGGATCTACAATGAGCAGTTCTTC. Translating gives CASSLQEGIYNEQFF.

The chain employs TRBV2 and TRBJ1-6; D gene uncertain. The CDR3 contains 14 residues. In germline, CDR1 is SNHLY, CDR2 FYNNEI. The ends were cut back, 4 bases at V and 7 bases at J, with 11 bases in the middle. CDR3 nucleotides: TGTGCCAGCAGTGGCTGGCGGAGAAATTCACCCCTCCACTTT. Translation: CASSGWRRNSPLHF.

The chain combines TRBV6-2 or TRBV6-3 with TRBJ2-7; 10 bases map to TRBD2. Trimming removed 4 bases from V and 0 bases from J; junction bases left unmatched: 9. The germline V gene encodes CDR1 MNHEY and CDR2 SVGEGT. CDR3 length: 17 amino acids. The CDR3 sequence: CASSSWTSGLFSYEQYF. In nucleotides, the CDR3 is TGTGCCAGCAGTTCCTGGACTAGCGGTCTATTCTCCTACGAGCAGTACTTC.

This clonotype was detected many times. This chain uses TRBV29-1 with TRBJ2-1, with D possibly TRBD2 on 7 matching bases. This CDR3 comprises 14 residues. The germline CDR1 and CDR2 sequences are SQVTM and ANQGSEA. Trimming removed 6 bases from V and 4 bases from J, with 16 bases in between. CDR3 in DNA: TGCAGCGTGGGGGCTACCGGGGGGTACAATGAGCAGTTCTTC. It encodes CSVGATGGYNEQFF.

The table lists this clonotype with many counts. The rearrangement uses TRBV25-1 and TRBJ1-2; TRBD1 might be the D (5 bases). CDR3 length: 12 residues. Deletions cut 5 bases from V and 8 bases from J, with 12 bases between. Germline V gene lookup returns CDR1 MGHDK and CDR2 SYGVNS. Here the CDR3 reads CASSLDSSGYTF. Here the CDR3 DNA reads TGTGCCAGCAGTTTAGACAGTAGCGGCTACACCTTC.

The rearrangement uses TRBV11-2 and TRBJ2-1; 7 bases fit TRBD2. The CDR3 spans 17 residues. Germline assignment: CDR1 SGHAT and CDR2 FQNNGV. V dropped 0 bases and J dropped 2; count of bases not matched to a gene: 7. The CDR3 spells CASSLEGSGRPYNEQFF. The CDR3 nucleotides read TGTGCCAGCAGCTTAGAGGGTAGCGGGCGCCCCTACAATGAGCAGTTCTTC.

The CDR3 here is CATMLTLPNTGELFF. In DNA form, the CDR3 reads TGTGCCACCATGTTGACGCTCCCGAACACCGGGGAGCTGTTTTTT. The rearrangement links TRBV6-2 or TRBV6-3 to TRBJ2-2; D remains ambiguous. Trimming shortened V by 10 bases and J by 0 bases, and 15 bases separated the two germline ends. Germline V lookup: CDR1 MNHEY, CDR2 SVGEGT. This CDR3 has 15 residues.

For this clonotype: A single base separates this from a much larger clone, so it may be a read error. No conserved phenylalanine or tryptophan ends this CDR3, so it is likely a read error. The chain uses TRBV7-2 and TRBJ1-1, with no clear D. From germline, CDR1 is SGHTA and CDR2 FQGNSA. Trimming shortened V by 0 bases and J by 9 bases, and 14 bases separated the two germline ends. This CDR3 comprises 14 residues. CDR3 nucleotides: TGTGCCAGCAGCTTAGCTAGGACGGCCGTAAAAGCTTTCCTT. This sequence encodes CASSLARTAVKAFL.

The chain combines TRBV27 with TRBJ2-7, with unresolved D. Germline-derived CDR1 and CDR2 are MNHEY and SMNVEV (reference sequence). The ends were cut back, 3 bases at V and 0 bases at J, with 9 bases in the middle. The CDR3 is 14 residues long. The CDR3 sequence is CASSFRASSYEQYF. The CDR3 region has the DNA TGTGCCAGCAGTTTTAGGGCAAGCTCCTACGAGCAGTACTTC.

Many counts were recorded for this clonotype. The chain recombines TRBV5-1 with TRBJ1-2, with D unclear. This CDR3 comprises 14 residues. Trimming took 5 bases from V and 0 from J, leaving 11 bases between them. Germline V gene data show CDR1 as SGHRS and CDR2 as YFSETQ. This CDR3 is CASRTGPSNYGYTF. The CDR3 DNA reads TGCGCCAGCAGGACCGGGCCCTCTAACTATGGCTACACCTTC.

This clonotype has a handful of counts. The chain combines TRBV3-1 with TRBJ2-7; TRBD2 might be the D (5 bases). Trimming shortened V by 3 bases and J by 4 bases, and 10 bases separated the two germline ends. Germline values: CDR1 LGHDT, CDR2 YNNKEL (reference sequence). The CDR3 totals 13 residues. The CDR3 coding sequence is TGTGCCAGCAGCCACGGGGTTATGTACGAGCAGTACTTC. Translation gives CASSHGVMYEQYF.